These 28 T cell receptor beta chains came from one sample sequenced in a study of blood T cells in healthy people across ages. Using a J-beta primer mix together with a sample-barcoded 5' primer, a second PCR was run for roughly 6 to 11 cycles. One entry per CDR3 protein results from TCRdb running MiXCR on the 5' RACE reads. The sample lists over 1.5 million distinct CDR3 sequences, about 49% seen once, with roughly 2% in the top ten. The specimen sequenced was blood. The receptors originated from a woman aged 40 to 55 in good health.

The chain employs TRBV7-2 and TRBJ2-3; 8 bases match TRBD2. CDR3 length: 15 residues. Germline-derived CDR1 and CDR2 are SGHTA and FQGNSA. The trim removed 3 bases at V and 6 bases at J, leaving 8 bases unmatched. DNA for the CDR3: TGTGCCAGCAGCTTGGGGGGACTAGTTGGGGATACGCAGTATTTT. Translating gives CASSLGGLVGDTQYF. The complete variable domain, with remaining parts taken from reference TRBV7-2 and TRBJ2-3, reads GAGVSQSPSNKVTEKGKDVELRCDPISGHTALYWYRQSLGQGLEFLIYFQGNSAPDKSGLPSDRFSAERTGGSVSTLTIQRTQQEDSAVYLCASSLGGLVGDTQYFGPGTRLTVL.

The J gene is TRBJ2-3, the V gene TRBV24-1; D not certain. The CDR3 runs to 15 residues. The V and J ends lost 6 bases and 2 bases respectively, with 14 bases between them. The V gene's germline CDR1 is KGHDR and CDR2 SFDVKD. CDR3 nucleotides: TGTGCCACCAGTCAGAGCGAGTCAAACACAGATACGCAGTATTTT. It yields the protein CATSQSESNTDTQYF.

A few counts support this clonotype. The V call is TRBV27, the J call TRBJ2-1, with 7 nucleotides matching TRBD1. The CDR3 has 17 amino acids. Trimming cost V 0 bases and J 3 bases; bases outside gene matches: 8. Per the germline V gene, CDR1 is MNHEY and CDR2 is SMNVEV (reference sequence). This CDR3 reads CASSLSAPRDSYNEQFF. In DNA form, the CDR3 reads TGTGCCAGCAGTTTATCCGCGCCCCGGGACAGCTACAATGAGCAGTTCTTC.

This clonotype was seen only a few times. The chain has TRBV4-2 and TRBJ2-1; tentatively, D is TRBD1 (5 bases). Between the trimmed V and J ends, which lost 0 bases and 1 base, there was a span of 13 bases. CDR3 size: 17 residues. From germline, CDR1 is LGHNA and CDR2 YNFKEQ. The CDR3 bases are TGTGCCAGCAGCCAAGATCTCGTCAGGGATTCCTACAATGAGCAGTTCTTC. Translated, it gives CASSQDLVRDSYNEQFF.

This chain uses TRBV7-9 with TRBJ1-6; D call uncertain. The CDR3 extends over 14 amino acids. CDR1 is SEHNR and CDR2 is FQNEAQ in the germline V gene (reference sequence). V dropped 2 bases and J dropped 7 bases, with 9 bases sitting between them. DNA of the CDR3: TGTGCCAGCAGCTTAAGGGAATACAATTCACCCCTCCACTTT. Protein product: CASSLREYNSPLHF.

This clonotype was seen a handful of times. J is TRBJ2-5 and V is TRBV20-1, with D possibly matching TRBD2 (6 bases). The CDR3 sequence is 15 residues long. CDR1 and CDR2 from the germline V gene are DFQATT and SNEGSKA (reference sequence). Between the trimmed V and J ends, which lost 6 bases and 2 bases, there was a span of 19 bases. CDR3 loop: CSANTPGTSQETQYF. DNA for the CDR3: TGCAGTGCCAATACGCCCGGGACTTCACAAGAGACCCAGTACTTC.

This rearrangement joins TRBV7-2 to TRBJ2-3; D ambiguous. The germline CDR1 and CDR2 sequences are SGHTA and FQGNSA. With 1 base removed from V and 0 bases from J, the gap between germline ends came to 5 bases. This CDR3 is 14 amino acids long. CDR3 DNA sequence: TGTGCCAGCAGCTTAGTGTATAGCACAGATACGCAGTATTTT. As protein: CASSLVYSTDTQYF.

CDR3 protein: CSARDQGKTGAFF. The CDR3 DNA reads as TGCAGTGCTAGAGATCAAGGGAAGACGGGAGCTTTCTTT. The gene calls are TRBV20-1 and TRBJ1-1; D is undetermined. CDR3 length: 13 residues. The V end lost 0 bases, the J end lost 10 bases, and 15 bases lay between the germline ends. Germline CDR1 is DFQATT and CDR2 is SNEGSKA (reference sequence).

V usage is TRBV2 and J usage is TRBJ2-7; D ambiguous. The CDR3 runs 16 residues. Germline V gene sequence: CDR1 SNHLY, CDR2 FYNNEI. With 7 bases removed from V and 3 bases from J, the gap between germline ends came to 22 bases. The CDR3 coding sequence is TGTGCCAGCACCACGCTGGTTGGGGATGACAACTACGAGCAGTACTTC. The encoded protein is CASTTLVGDDNYEQYF.

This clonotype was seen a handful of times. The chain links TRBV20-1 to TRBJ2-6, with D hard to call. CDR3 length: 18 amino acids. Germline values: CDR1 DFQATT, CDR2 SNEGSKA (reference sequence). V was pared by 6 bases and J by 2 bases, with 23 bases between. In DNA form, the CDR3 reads TGCAGTGCCATCCAATGGGCCTCGCACAGCCCTGGGGCCAACGTCCTGACTTTC. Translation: CSAIQWASHSPGANVLTF.

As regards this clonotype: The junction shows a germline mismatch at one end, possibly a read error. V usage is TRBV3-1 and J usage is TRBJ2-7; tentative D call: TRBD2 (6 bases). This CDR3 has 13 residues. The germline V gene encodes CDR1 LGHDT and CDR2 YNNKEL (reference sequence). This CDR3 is CASRRGSSDEQYF. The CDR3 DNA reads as TGTGCCAGCAGGCGGGGAAGCTCCGACGAGCAGTACTTC.

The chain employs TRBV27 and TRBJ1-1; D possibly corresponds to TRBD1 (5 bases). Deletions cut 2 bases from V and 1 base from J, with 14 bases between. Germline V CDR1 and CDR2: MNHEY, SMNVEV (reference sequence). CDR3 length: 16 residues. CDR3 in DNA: TGTGCCAGCAGTTTAAATGGGGGGTCCCGGAACACTGAAGCTTTCTTT. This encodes CASSLNGGSRNTEAFF.

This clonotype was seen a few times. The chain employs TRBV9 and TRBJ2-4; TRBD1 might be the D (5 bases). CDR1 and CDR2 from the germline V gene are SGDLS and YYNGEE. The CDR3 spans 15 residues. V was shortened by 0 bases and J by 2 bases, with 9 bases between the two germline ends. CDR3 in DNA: TGTGCCAGCAGCGTAGAGGGGCTACCCAAAAACATTCAGTACTTC. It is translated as CASSVEGLPKNIQYF. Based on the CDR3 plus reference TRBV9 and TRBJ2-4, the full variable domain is DSGVTQTPKHLITATGQRVTLRCSPRSGDLSVYWYQQSLDQGLQFLIQYYNGEERAKGNILERFSAQQFPDLHSELNLSSLELGDSALYFCASSVEGLPKNIQYFGAGTRLSVL.

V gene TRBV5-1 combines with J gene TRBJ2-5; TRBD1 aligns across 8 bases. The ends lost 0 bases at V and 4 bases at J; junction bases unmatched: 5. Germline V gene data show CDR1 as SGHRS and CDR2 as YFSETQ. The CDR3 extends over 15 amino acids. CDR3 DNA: TGCGCCAGCAGCTTGGTGGACAGGGCGGGAGAGACCCAGTACTTC. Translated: CASSLVDRAGETQYF.

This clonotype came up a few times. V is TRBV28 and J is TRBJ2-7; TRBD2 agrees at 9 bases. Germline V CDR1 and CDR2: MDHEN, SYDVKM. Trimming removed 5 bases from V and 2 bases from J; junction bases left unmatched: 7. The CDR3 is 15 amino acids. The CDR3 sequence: CASSGGTSFAYEQYF. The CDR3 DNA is TGTGCCAGCAGTGGGGGGACTAGCTTCGCCTACGAGCAGTACTTC.

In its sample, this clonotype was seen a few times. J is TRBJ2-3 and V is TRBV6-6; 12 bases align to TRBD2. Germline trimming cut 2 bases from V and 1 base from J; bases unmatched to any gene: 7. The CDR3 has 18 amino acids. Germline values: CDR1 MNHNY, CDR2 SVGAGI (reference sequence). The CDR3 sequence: CASSYRGWTSGGTDTQYF. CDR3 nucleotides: TGTGCCAGCAGTTACCGTGGATGGACTAGCGGGGGCACAGATACGCAGTATTTT.

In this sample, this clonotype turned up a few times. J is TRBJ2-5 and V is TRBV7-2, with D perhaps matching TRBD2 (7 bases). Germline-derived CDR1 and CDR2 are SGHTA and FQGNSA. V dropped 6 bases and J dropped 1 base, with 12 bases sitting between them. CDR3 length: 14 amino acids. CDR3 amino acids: CASSHGGAQETQYF. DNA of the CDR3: TGTGCCAGCAGTCATGGGGGGGCCCAAGAGACCCAGTACTTC.

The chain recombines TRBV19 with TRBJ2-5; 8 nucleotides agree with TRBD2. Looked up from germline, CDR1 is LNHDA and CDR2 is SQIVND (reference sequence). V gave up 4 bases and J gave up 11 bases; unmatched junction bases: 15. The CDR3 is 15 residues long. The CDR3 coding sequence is TGTGCCAGTAGTACGCCCGGACTAGCTAACAATGAGCAGTACTTC. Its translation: CASSTPGLANNEQYF.

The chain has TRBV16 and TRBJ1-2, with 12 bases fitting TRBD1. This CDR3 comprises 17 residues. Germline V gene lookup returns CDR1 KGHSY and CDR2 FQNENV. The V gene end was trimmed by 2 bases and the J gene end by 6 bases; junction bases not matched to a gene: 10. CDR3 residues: CASSQMSGDRGRDGYTF. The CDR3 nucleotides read TGTGCCAGCAGCCAAATGTCAGGGGACAGGGGGCGCGATGGCTACACCTTC.

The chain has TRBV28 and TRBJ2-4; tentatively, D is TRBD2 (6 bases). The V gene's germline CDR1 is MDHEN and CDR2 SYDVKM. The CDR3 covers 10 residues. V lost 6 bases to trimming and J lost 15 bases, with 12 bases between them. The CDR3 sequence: CASRKTSLYF. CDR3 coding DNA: TGTGCCAGCAGAAAGACTAGTCTGTACTTC.

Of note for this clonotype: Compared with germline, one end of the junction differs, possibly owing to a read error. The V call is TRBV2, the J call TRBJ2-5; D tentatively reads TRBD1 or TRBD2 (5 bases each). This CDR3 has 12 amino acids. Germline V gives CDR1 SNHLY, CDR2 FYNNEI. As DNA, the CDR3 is TGTACCAGCAGACGGGACGGAGAGACCCAGTACTTC. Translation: CTSRRDGETQYF.

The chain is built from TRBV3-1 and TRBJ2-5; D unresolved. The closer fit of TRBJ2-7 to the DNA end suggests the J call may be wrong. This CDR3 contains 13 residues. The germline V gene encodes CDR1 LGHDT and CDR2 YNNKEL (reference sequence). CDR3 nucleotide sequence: TGTGTTCTATCAATCAAGCCCTACTACGAGCAGTACTTC. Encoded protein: CVLSIKPYYEQYF.

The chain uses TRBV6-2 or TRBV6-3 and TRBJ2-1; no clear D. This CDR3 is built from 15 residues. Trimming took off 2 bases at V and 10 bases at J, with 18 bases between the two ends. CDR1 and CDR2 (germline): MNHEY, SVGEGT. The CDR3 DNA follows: TGTGCCAGCAGTTACCTGGCAGGCCGCGGAGAGGAGCAGTTCTTC. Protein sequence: CASSYLAGRGEEQFF.

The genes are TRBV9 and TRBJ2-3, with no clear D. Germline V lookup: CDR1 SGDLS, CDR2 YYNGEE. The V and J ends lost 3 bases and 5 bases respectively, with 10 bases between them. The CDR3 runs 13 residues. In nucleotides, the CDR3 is TGTGCCAGCAGCGCCCCCCTAGGAGATACGCAGTATTTT. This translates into CASSAPLGDTQYF. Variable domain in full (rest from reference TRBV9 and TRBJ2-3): DSGVTQTPKHLITATGQRVTLRCSPRSGDLSVYWYQQSLDQGLQFLIQYYNGEERAKGNILERFSAQQFPDLHSELNLSSLELGDSALYFCASSAPLGDTQYFGPGTRLTVL.

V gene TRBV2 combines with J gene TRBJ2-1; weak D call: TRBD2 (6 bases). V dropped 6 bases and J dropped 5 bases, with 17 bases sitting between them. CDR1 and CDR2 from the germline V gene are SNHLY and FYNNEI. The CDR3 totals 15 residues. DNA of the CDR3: TGTGCCAGCAGCCTGACTAGAGGGGTCCACAATGAGCAGTTCTTC. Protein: CASSLTRGVHNEQFF.

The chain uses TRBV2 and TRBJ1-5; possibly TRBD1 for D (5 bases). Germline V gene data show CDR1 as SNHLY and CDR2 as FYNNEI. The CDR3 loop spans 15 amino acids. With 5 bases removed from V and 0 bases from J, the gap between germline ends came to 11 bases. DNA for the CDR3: TGTGCCAGCAGTTTTGAACAGGTTAGCAATCAGCCCCAGCATTTT. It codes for CASSFEQVSNQPQHF.

CDR3 sequence: CSGSATGGEQFF. In nucleotides, the CDR3 is TGCAGTGGTTCGGCCACGGGAGGTGAGCAGTTCTTC. The rearrangement links TRBV20-1 to TRBJ2-1; 7 nucleotides line up with TRBD2. The CDR3 is 12 residues long. V was pared by 7 bases and J by 9 bases, with 9 bases of the junction left unmatched. Germline V gives CDR1 DFQATT, CDR2 SNEGSKA (reference sequence).

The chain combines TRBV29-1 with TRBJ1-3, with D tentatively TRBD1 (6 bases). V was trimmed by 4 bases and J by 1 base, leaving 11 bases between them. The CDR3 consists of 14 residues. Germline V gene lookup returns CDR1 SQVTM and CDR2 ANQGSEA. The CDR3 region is CSVGGGLSGNTIYF. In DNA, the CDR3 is TGCAGCGTTGGGGGGGGCTTGTCTGGAAACACCATATATTTT.